This T cell receptor beta chain is drawn from a study of T cells in Graves' hyperthyroidism and ophthalmopathy. This clonotype was seen a handful of times. Its target is not known. Amplification yielded TCR beta CDR3 regions, with RNA transcripts as the source. The primer set for the first-round RT-PCR of the TCR CDR3 was HTBI. TCRdb called the multiplex PCR reads again in MiXCR, with one record for every CDR3 protein. Of under 450,000 distinct CDR3 sequences listed, approximately 14% are singletons. General study findings and limits: Prediction of ophthalmopathy progression came a median roughly 7.1 months pre-onset. Most thyroid-expanded clonotypes above 0.001 were also found in blood.

V lost 0 bases and J 4 bases, leaving 4 bases between the germline ends. CDR3 size: 14 residues. Per germline, CDR1 LNHNV and CDR2 YYDKDF (reference sequence). The sequence was collected from a woman between 18 and 29 years old with Graves' hyperthyroidism. This sequence joins TRBV15 and TRBJ2-6; D call uncertain. Sequencing used blood. The CDR3 here is CATSRDAGANVLTF. The CDR3, as DNA: TGTGCCACCAGCAGAGATGCAGGGGCCAACGTCCTGACTTTC.